These 29 T cell receptor beta chains were sequenced from one sample in a study of shared clonotypes between healthy human individuals. TCRdb keeps only in-frame clones here, not all; method: immunoSEQ multiplex PCR. This table has around 1,000,000 clones, 70% to 80% appearing once. The sample consisted of memory CD4+ T cells from PBMCs. As to subset: CD45RA-negative fraction. These receptors all stem from a man between 18 and 29 years old in good health. Some clones in this sample may be carry-over from other donors' samples.

V gene TRBV11-2 combines with J gene TRBJ2-7; 7 bases align to TRBD1. The CDR3 extends over 18 amino acids. Looked up from germline, CDR1 is SGHAT and CDR2 is FQNNGV. The trim removed 0 bases at V and 3 bases at J, leaving 14 bases unmatched. The CDR3 nucleotides read TGTGCCAGCAGCTTAGATTGGTTACAGGGGCATCCCCTCTACGAGCAGTACTTC. This sequence encodes CASSLDWLQGHPLYEQYF.

This clone was recorded once. Here the CDR3 DNA reads TGTGCCAGCAGCCCCCGTCGGGCGACTGAAGCTTTCTTT. Its protein is CASSPRRATEAFF. V usage is TRBV5-6 and J usage is TRBJ1-1; no clear D gene. CDR3 length: 13 amino acids. The V end lost 4 bases, the J end lost 5 bases, and 12 bases lay between the germline ends. Germline-derived CDR1 and CDR2 are SGHDT and YYEEEE.

V gene TRBV7-2 combines with J gene TRBJ2-5; D might be TRBD2 (6 bases). This CDR3 comprises 13 residues. Trimming removed 7 bases from V and 1 base from J, with 10 bases in between. CDR1 and CDR2 from the germline V gene are SGHTA and FQGNSA. DNA for the CDR3: TGTGCCAGCACCCCGGGGGTCCAAGAGACCCAGTACTTC. This translates into CASTPGVQETQYF.

The chain combines TRBV29-1 with TRBJ1-1; D is unresolved. The CDR3 is 13 amino acids. V was trimmed by 6 bases and J by 0 bases, leaving 11 bases between them. CDR1 SQVTM and CDR2 ANQGSEA come from the germline V gene. The DNA for the CDR3 is TGCAGCGTGGTCGACACCTTGAACACTGAAGCTTTCTTT. This translates into CSVVDTLNTEAFF.

J is TRBJ2-5 and V is TRBV6-1; no firm D call. This CDR3 is built from 14 residues. V shed 2 bases and J shed 1 base, with 8 bases lying between them. The V gene's germline CDR1 is MNHNS and CDR2 SASEGT. Written as DNA, the CDR3 is TGTGCCAGCAGTGAATCCGTGGCCCAAGAGACCCAGTACTTC. Translation gives CASSESVAQETQYF.

The rearrangement joins TRBV28 to TRBJ2-3; D is unclear. The V end was cut by 8 bases, the J end by 0 bases, with 15 bases between. The CDR3 is 15 amino acids. Per the germline V gene, CDR1 is MDHEN and CDR2 is SYDVKM. For the CDR3, the DNA is TGTGCCAGCGGAAAACTAACCTCCAGCACAGATACGCAGTATTTT. Its translation: CASGKLTSSTDTQYF. Together with reference TRBV28 and TRBJ2-3, the CDR3 gives the full variable domain: DVKVTQSSRYLVKRTGEKVFLECVQDMDHENMFWYRQDPGLGLRLIYFSYDVKMKEKGDIPEGYSVSREKKERFSLILESASTNQTSMYLCASGKLTSSTDTQYFGPGTRLTVL.

The chain joins TRBV10-1 to TRBJ2-7; 10 nucleotides align to TRBD2. The trim removed 3 bases at V and 3 bases at J, leaving 8 bases unmatched. This CDR3 has 16 amino acids. In germline, CDR1 is WNHNN, CDR2 SYGVQD (reference sequence). Here the CDR3 reads CASSDGVSGRIYEQYF. CDR3 nucleotide sequence: TGCGCCAGCAGTGACGGGGTTAGCGGGAGGATCTACGAGCAGTACTTC.

The rearrangement uses TRBV4-1 and TRBJ2-1; D ambiguous. The CDR3 runs to 14 residues. CDR1 is MGHRA and CDR2 is YSYEKL in the germline V gene. V was pared by 2 bases and J by 12 bases, with 17 bases between. The CDR3 DNA reads TGCGCCAGCAGCCAATCCACCCTACGTTCGGGGCAGTTCTTC. Protein product: CASSQSTLRSGQFF.

V usage is TRBV7-4 and J usage is TRBJ2-7; TRBD2 matches at 9 bases. V dropped 1 base and J dropped 2; count of bases not matched to a gene: 3. CDR1 SGHVT and CDR2 SQSDAQ come from the germline V gene. This CDR3 region has 15 residues. As DNA, the CDR3 is TGTGCCAGCAGCTTAGGACTAGCGGACCCCTACGAGCAGTACTTC. Amino acids: CASSLGLADPYEQYF.

This chain uses TRBV15 with TRBJ1-2; D remains unclear. This CDR3 contains 16 residues. Germline CDR1 reads LNHNV; CDR2 reads YYDKDF (reference sequence). V lost 2 bases to trimming and J lost 0 bases, with 13 bases between them. This CDR3 is CATSRPLVTANYGYTF. CDR3 in DNA: TGTGCCACCAGCAGACCCCTAGTAACAGCTAACTATGGCTACACCTTC.

The chain couples TRBV18 to TRBJ2-1; D uncertain. The germline CDR1 and CDR2 sequences are KGHSH and LQKENI. Trimming took off 5 bases at V and 6 bases at J, with 11 bases between the two ends. The CDR3 is 13 residues long. CDR3 region: CASSFTSVNEQFF. CDR3 coding DNA: TGTGCCAGCTCATTCACAAGCGTCAATGAGCAGTTCTTC.

The J gene is TRBJ2-2, the V gene TRBV12-5; D gene unclear. Germline V CDR1 and CDR2: LGHNT, FRNRAP. V lost 0 bases and J 6 bases, leaving 17 bases between the germline ends. The CDR3 has 17 residues. This chain's CDR3 is CASGLVVNPDPPGELFF. In DNA form, the CDR3 reads TGTGCTAGTGGTTTGGTAGTTAACCCCGATCCGCCCGGGGAGCTGTTTTTT.

This clone was recorded a few times. The V and J genes are TRBV28 and TRBJ1-1; unclear D gene. The CDR3 has 14 residues. Trimming cost V 2 bases and J 0 bases, with 7 bases left between them. Germline CDR1 reads MDHEN; CDR2 reads SYDVKM. The CDR3 protein is CASSLEAVNTEAFF. The DNA of the CDR3 is TGTGCCAGCAGTTTAGAGGCGGTGAACACTGAAGCTTTCTTT.

This clone turned up a few times. The chain carries TRBV10-2 and TRBJ2-1, with 9 bases that match TRBD2. The CDR3 is made up of 15 amino acids. CDR1 and CDR2 from the germline V gene are WSHSY and SAAADI. The CDR3 spells CAAGREREVYNEQFF. The CDR3 DNA is TGCGCAGCGGGTCGGGAGCGGGAGGTGTACAATGAGCAGTTCTTC.

This clone was seen a handful of times. The rearrangement uses TRBV6-8 and TRBJ1-2; D is perhaps TRBD1 (6 bases). Germline assignment: CDR1 MNHGY and CDR2 SAAAGT. The V gene lost 9 bases and the J gene lost 4 bases, with 15 bases spanning the gap. CDR3 length: 13 amino acids. The CDR3 here is CARWRGNIYGYTF. CDR3 bases: TGTGCCAGGTGGAGGGGGAACATCTATGGCTACACCTTC.

The rearrangement uses TRBV7-2 and TRBJ1-2; no firm D call. Germline loops: CDR1 SGHTA, CDR2 FQGNSA. Between the trimmed V and J ends, which lost 4 bases and 4 bases, there was a span of 10 bases. This CDR3 region has 13 residues. The CDR3 protein is CASSSVQPYGYTF. The CDR3 DNA follows: TGTGCCAGCAGCTCGGTACAGCCCTATGGCTACACCTTC.

The chain couples TRBV6-1 to TRBJ2-7; 11 nucleotides agree with TRBD1. The germline V gene has CDR1 MNHNS and CDR2 SASEGT. V lost 0 bases and J lost 2; bases outside the gene matches: 3. The CDR3 is 16 residues long. CDR3 sequence: CASSEAGQGDPYEQYF. In nucleotides, the CDR3 is TGTGCCAGCAGTGAAGCGGGACAGGGGGACCCCTACGAGCAGTACTTC.

This sequence joins TRBV29-1 and TRBJ2-2; D unclear. Trimming left V 6 bases short and J 0 bases short, with 14 bases between. This CDR3 has 15 residues. CDR1 and CDR2 from the germline V gene are SQVTM and ANQGSEA. The CDR3 DNA sequence: TGCAGCGTCGCTTGGAACGCGGCGAACACCGGGGAGCTGTTTTTT. The encoded protein is CSVAWNAANTGELFF.

This rearrangement joins TRBV5-1 to TRBJ1-2; 9 bases agree with TRBD1. Germline V lookup: CDR1 SGHRS, CDR2 YFSETQ. Germline trimming cut 4 bases from V and 2 bases from J; bases unmatched to any gene: 12. The CDR3 runs to 17 residues. CDR3 bases: TGCGCCAGCAGCCGAGGGCCTAACAGGGGGCGCAACTATGGCTACACCTTC. It is translated as CASSRGPNRGRNYGYTF.

The V and J genes are TRBV9 and TRBJ1-2; 8 nucleotides line up with TRBD1. Germline values: CDR1 SGDLS, CDR2 YYNGEE. V trimming: 1 base; J trimming: 7 bases; junction bases outside the gene matches: 12. The CDR3 is made up of 16 amino acids. This CDR3 reads CASSVSGRQGASGYTF. In DNA, the CDR3 is TGTGCCAGCAGCGTAAGTGGGAGGCAGGGGGCCAGTGGCTACACCTTC.

The chain links TRBV11-2 to TRBJ2-7; 7 bases match TRBD2. This CDR3 region has 14 residues. Germline CDR1 and CDR2: SGHAT and FQNNGV. The ends lost 0 bases at V and 7 bases at J; junction bases unmatched: 6. CDR3 sequence reads: CASSLESGAGEQYF. The CDR3 nucleotides are TGTGCCAGCAGCTTAGAAAGCGGGGCTGGGGAGCAGTACTTC.

Note on this clone: This sample also contains other DNA sequences that code for the same CDR3. V usage is TRBV7-3 and J usage is TRBJ1-1; D ambiguous. Trimming shortened V by 2 bases and J by 0 bases, and 4 bases separated the two germline ends. CDR3 size: 13 residues. The germline V gene encodes CDR1 SGHTA and CDR2 FQGTGA. The CDR3 sequence: CASSLFLNTEAFF. In DNA form, the CDR3 reads TGTGCCAGCAGCTTATTTCTGAACACTGAAGCTTTCTTT.

The chain joins TRBV14 to TRBJ2-6; D ambiguous. Deletions cut 3 bases from V and 0 bases from J, with 9 bases between. The length of the CDR3 is 16 residues. From germline, CDR1 is SGHDN and CDR2 FVKESK. The CDR3 reads CASSQARTSGANVLTF. The DNA of the CDR3 is TGTGCCAGCAGCCAGGCGAGGACCTCTGGGGCCAACGTCCTGACTTTC.

This chain uses TRBV5-1 with TRBJ2-3; 9 bases are shared with TRBD1. The germline V gene has CDR1 SGHRS and CDR2 YFSETQ. V lost 4 bases, J lost 4 bases, and 7 bases stayed unmatched. There are 15 residues in the CDR3. CDR3 sequence: CASSPRTGESDTQYF. In nucleotides, the CDR3 is TGCGCCAGCAGCCCACGGACAGGGGAATCAGATACGCAGTATTTT.

This chain links TRBV20-1 with TRBJ2-1; D is uncertain. Trimming pared 7 bases from V and 6 bases from J, leaving 7 bases between. This CDR3 spans 10 amino acids. From germline, CDR1 is DFQATT and CDR2 SNEGSKA (reference sequence). The CDR3 DNA is TGCAGTGAAGGGCGCAATGAGCAGTTCTTC. This translates into CSEGRNEQFF.

This chain uses TRBV4-3 with TRBJ2-7; 12 bases are shared with TRBD2. CDR3 length equals 17 residues. Germline CDR1 is LGHNA and CDR2 is YSLEER. After removal of 2 bases from V and 0 bases from J, the junction contained 5 bases not matched to a gene. CDR3 sequence (DNA): TGCGCCAGCAGCCAAAGGCTAGCGGGAGGGATCTCCTACGAGCAGTACTTC. This translates into CASSQRLAGGISYEQYF.

The chain joins TRBV29-1 to TRBJ1-1, with D perhaps TRBD1 (5 bases). The V gene lost 0 bases and the J gene lost 10 bases, with 15 bases spanning the gap. The germline V gene has CDR1 SQVTM and CDR2 ANQGSEA. The CDR3 length is 13 residues. CDR3 region: CSVEDRAQLSAFF. CDR3 nucleotide sequence: TGCAGCGTTGAAGACAGGGCCCAGCTATCAGCTTTCTTT.

This chain connects TRBV7-9 to TRBJ2-7, with TRBD2 matching 10 bases. Germline values: CDR1 SEHNR, CDR2 FQNEAQ (reference sequence). The junction had 7 bases not matched to a gene; V was cut back by 5 bases and J by 0 bases. The CDR3 runs 16 residues. CDR3 DNA sequence: TGTGCCAGCAGCGAAGCGGGGGGGCGCGGCTCCTACGAGCAGTACTTC. Translating it yields CASSEAGGRGSYEQYF.

The chain joins TRBV7-3 to TRBJ1-1; possible D gene TRBD1, 5 bases. The germline gives CDR1 SGHTA, CDR2 FQGTGA. Trimming took 4 bases from V and 7 from J, leaving 13 bases between them. This CDR3 region has 13 residues. CDR3: CASSSGRQLEAFF. The CDR3 DNA is TGTGCCAGCAGCTCCGGGAGACAGCTTGAAGCTTTCTTT.